This is a list of T cell receptor beta chains from one sample in a study of T cell responses to AZD1222 COVID-19 vaccine. TCRdb keeps only in-frame clones here, not all; method: immunoSEQ multiplex PCR. The profile shows tens of thousands of clones, about 88% of them singletons. The sample was peripheral blood, taken 28 days after the second AZD1222 dose. The receptors were sampled from an adult who received the AZD1222 COVID-19 vaccine. Each CDR3 is given with its conserved first and last residue. A D gene is named only where the DNA matches it firmly. Some rows mark clone size as missing; the rest say once, few, many or name a class of expanded clone.

TRBD2,TRBV6-4,TRBJ2-1,.,TGTGCCAGCAGTGACTCGCGGACTAGCTCGGGTGAGCAGTTCTTC,CASSDSRTSSGEQFF
.,TRBV20-1,TRBJ1-1,.,TGCAGTGCGGATTACTCTACAGGGCCCTTCTTT,CSADYSTGPFF
TRBD1,TRBV7-9,TRBJ1-3,.,TGTGCCAGCAGCAAGACAGGGACTGGAGCTGGAAACACCATATATTTT,CASSKTGTGAGNTIYF
.,TRBV7-2,TRBJ1-5,.,TGTGCCAGCAGCTCTCAACAGGGCGGCGGTCAGCCCCAGCATTTT,CASSSQQGGGQPQHF
.,TRBV6-2/TRBV6-3,TRBJ1-6,.,TGTGCCAGCAGTTACTCTCGGGACGGTAATTCACCCTTCCACTTT,CASSYSRDGNSPFHF
.,TRBV19,TRBJ2-5,.,TGTGCCAGTAGTAGTTGGACGCAGCAAGAGACCCAGTACTTC,CASSSWTQQETQYF
.,TRBV2,TRBJ1-6,.,TGTGCCAGCAGTGACAGGGAGACGGGGGTGGGTCCCCTCCACTTT,CASSDRETGVGPLHF
TRBD1,TRBV30,TRBJ1-1,.,TGTGCCTACAAAGGGGACAGCGAAGCTTTCTTT,CAYKGDSEAFF
TRBD2,TRBV24-1,TRBJ2-2,.,TGTGCCACCAGTGACCCTGGAGGACTAGCGGGAGCCGGGGAGCTGTTTTTT,CATSDPGGLAGAGELFF
.,TRBV7-9,TRBJ1-1,.,TGTGCCAGCAGCGGGGGGGACTCTCGGGGCGCTGAAGCTTTCTTT,CASSGGDSRGAEAFF
.,TRBV11-1,TRBJ2-1,.,TGTGCCAGCAGCTTAACCTACAATGAGCAGTTCTTC,CASSLTYNEQFF
TRBD2,TRBV6-4,TRBJ2-1,.,TGTGCCAGCAGTCTCCATTCTAGCGGCCCTGACAATGAGCAGTTCTTC,CASSLHSSGPDNEQFF
.,TRBV6-5,TRBJ2-7,.,TGTGCCAGCAGTTATACCCGTAGCTCCTACGAGCAGTACTTC,CASSYTRSSYEQYF
.,TRBV25-1,TRBJ1-1,.,TGTGCCAGCAGGACGTATAACACTGAAGCTTTCTTT,CASRTYNTEAFF
.,TRBV19,TRBJ2-1,.,TGTGCCAGTAGTCTCATGGGGGCAGGTCGATACAATGAGCAGTTCTTC,CASSLMGAGRYNEQFF
TRBD2,TRBV3-1/TRBV3-2,TRBJ2-1,.,TGTGCCAGCAGCCAAGGGGGCCCGACTAGCGGGGTTAGCTCCTACAATGAGCAGTTCTTC,CASSQGGPTSGVSSYNEQFF
.,TRBV27,TRBJ1-3,.,TGTGCCAGCAGTTTCGGATTCGGGAACACCATATATTTT,CASSFGFGNTIYF
.,TRBV5-5,TRBJ1-6,.,TGTGCCAGCAGCTTGGAGAGTGGCGGGTTCCCCTATAATTCACCCCTCCACTTT,CASSLESGGFPYNSPLHF
TRBD2,TRBV19,TRBJ2-1,.,TGTGCCAGTAGACTAGCGGGAGGGGCTTTATACAATGAGCAGTTCTTC,CASRLAGGALYNEQFF
TRBD2,TRBV4-2,TRBJ2-7,few,TGTGCCAGCAGCCCCGAGGCTAGCGGGCGTCGTGAGCAGTACTTC,CASSPEASGRREQYF
TRBD1,TRBV10-3,TRBJ1-2,once,TGTGCCATCAGTGATCCTACAGGGGGGATAAACTATGGCTACACCTTC,CAISDPTGGINYGYTF
TRBD2,TRBV6-2/TRBV6-3,TRBJ2-1,once,TGTGCCAGCAGTCGACCCGGGACTAGCCTCAATGAGCAGTTCTTC,CASSRPGTSLNEQFF
.,TRBV20-1,TRBJ2-5,.,TGCAGTGCTAGTAGCCGTACCGGGACGTCTCGTCGGGAGACCCAGTACTTC,CSASSRTGTSRRETQYF
.,TRBV28,TRBJ2-1,few,TGTGCCAGCAGTTTAGCCCCCAATGAGCAGTTCTTC,CASSLAPNEQFF
.,TRBV7-2,TRBJ1-2,.,TGTGCCAGCAGCCCCCGACTCGACAGCAACTATGGCTACACCTTC,CASSPRLDSNYGYTF
.,TRBV27,TRBJ1-4,.,TGTGCCAGCAGTTTAGGAGGGGGAGAAAAACTGTTTTTT,CASSLGGGEKLFF
TRBD2,TRBV7-2,TRBJ2-7,.,TGTGCCAGCAGCTTAATAGCGGGAGAGGTCATGTACGAGCAGTACTTC,CASSLIAGEVMYEQYF
.,TRBV6-2/TRBV6-3,TRBJ2-7,.,TGTGCCAGCAGTTACTCGGACTGGTCCTACGAGCAGTACTTC,CASSYSDWSYEQYF